A single sample is the source of the 4 T cell receptor beta chains below, sequenced in a study of T cell responses to AZD1222 COVID-19 vaccine (dated by TCRdb to 2020 to 2022). Sample time point, as interpreted from the label and publication: baseline before first vaccination. Receptor amplification or capture employed the immunoSEQ multiplex PCR assay. The source is immuneACCESS, and TCRdb retained only in-frame sequences with V and J called. Part of the clones is not carried over; for the studies checked, unresolved V genes explain less than half of this, and the remainder is unexplained. Present in this sample are roughly 100,000 clones, 86% of which were seen just once. The top ten clonotypes cover more than 4.5% of the sample. The source was peripheral blood, collected on day 0 of AZD1222 vaccination. Receptors originate from an adult in good health.

This chain links TRBV30 with TRBJ1-1, with D hard to call. The ends were cut back, 3 bases at V and 0 bases at J, with 8 bases in the middle. The V gene's germline CDR1 is GTSNPN and CDR2 SVGIG (reference sequence). The CDR3 is made up of 13 amino acids. The DNA for the CDR3 is TGTGCCTGGAGGGTTAAGGTGAACACTGAAGCTTTCTTT. Translated: CAWRVKVNTEAFF.

The chain is built from TRBV7-8 and TRBJ1-5; D remains ambiguous. CDR1 and CDR2 from the germline V gene are SGHVS and FQNEAQ. V was pared by 1 base and J by 7 bases, with 14 bases between. The CDR3 has 15 residues. Written as DNA, the CDR3 is TGTGCCAGCAGCTTAGATTCGGTAGGGATGCAGCCCCAGCATTTT. It codes for CASSLDSVGMQPQHF.

Many counts were recorded for this clone. The chain has TRBV5-4 and TRBJ1-1; 7 bases are shared with TRBD1. CDR3 length: 16 residues. The germline CDR1 and CDR2 sequences are SGHNT and YYREEE (reference sequence). The ends lost 4 bases at V and 1 base at J; junction bases unmatched: 10. This CDR3 is CASSDGTAYSNTEAFF. For the CDR3, the DNA is TGTGCCAGCAGCGACGGGACAGCTTATTCGAACACTGAAGCTTTCTTT. Supplemented by reference TRBV5-4 and TRBJ1-1, the full variable domain reads ETGVTQSPTHLIKTRGQQVTLRCSSQSGHNTVSWYQQALGQGPQFIFQYYREEENGRGNFPPRFSGLQFPNYSSELNVNALELDDSALYLCASSDGTAYSNTEAFFGQGTRLTVV.

This clone was observed a handful of times. V is TRBV10-3 and J is TRBJ2-2; D is unresolved. The CDR3 has 13 residues. V shed 11 bases and J shed 1 base, with 11 bases lying between them. Germline loops: CDR1 ENHRY, CDR2 SYGVKD. The CDR3 spells CALWVENTGELFF. The CDR3 region has the DNA TGTGCCCTATGGGTCGAGAACACCGGGGAGCTGTTTTTT.